This T cell receptor (beta chain) came from a study of blood T cell repertoires in COVID-19. Study-level information: Samples came from the United States, Italy and Spain, spanning acute and convalescent COVID-19. T cells, B-cell-depleted T cells, or PBMCs provided the cDNA or gDNA that served as material.

In assigning cohorts, the study relied on participant-reported clinical history. Germline CDR1 reads SGHTA; CDR2 reads FQGNSA. The CDR3 is 14 residues long. V lost 5 bases and J 3 bases, leaving 13 bases between the germline ends. Per the authors' pipeline: Quantification of nucleated cells was approximated via reference gene primer amplification. Clones were read by immunoSEQ multiplex PCR, and TCRdb kept only the in-frame ones, dropping some. The V and J calls and clone size come from that table; D and trimming were worked out from the DNA. Of some 300,000 clones detected, over 85% appear once; the ten largest clones hold over 8.5%.

Sequenced sample: PBMCs or T cells enriched from blood (not recorded which). This clonotype was obtained from a woman aged 25-40 years who had recovered from COVID-19. This sequence joins TRBV7-2 and TRBJ1-2, with D unclear. The CDR3 bases are TGTGCCAGCAGCGCGGGGTGGCAGGACTATGGCTACACCTTC. This codes for CASSAGWQDYGYTF.